A selection of T cell receptor beta chains follows, all from one sample in a study of STAT3 mutations in large granular lymphocyte leukemia. Using immunoSEQ multiplex PCR, the repertoire was profiled, and TCRdb retains in-frame clones only, with some absent. The table includes about 8,700 clones, around nine tenths detected once. The sequenced sample consisted of peripheral blood mononuclear cells. Source of these receptors: a man older than 75 with T-cell large granular lymphocyte leukemia. Some clones in this sample may be carry-over from other donors' samples. The CDR3 runs from the conserved cysteine through the conserved F or W. Each record gives: clone size, V gene, D gene, J gene, CDR3 DNA, CDR3 protein. A D gene is named only where the DNA matches it firmly. Not all rows give a size; the values are once, few, many and, for expanded clones, a class.

NA	TRBV30	TRBD1	TRBJ1-1	TGTGCCTGGAGCAAAACCGGGACAGGGGGCACTGAAGCTTTCTTT	CAWSKTGTGGTEAFF
NA	TRBV7-2	NA	TRBJ2-1	TGTGCCAGCAGCTTAACCCCAGGGAGCAGGGAGCAGTTCTTC	CASSLTPGSREQFF
NA	TRBV30	NA	TRBJ1-2	TGTGCCTGGATACGGGGTAGGCTCGGCGGGTTCGGCTACACCTTC	CAWIRGRLGGFGYTF
NA	TRBV30	TRBD1	TRBJ1-2	TGTGCCTGGAGTGTACTCAGGACAGGGGGATTTGGCTACACCTTC	CAWSVLRTGGFGYTF
NA	TRBV18	NA	TRBJ2-1	TGTGCCAGCTCACCACCTCAGGTACTCGGGAATGAGCAGTTCTTC	CASSPPQVLGNEQFF
once	TRBV7-2	NA	TRBJ1-2	TGTGCCAGCAGCTTAGTCGGGGGCCCTGATGGCTACACCTTC	CASSLVGGPDGYTF
NA	TRBV30	TRBD1	TRBJ1-1	TGTGCCTGGAGTGTCCCCGGGACAGGGCGGACTGAAGCTTTCTTT	CAWSVPGTGRTEAFF
NA	TRBV5-1	NA	TRBJ2-7	TGCGCCAGCAGCGCAGAGATGAGAGAGCAGTACTTC	CASSAEMREQYF
once	TRBV6-1	NA	TRBJ2-5	TGTGCCAGCAGTGCCACGACAGGCTCTGAGGAGACCCAGTACTTC	CASSATTGSEETQYF
medium-sized	TRBV27	NA	TRBJ1-1	TGTGCCAGCAGTTCGGGGACTGAAGCTTTCTTT	CASSSGTEAFF
NA	TRBV4-1	NA	TRBJ2-5	TGCGCCAGCAGCCACGAAGATACGAGTAGGGAGACCCAGTACTTC	CASSHEDTSRETQYF
NA	TRBV30	NA	TRBJ2-3	TGTGCCTGGACCGAAGGGACTACAGATACGCAGTATTTT	CAWTEGTTDTQYF
NA	TRBV23-1	TRBD1	TRBJ1-1	TGCGCCAGCAGTCAATCCTTCTTGTGGGACAGGGATTGCACTGAAGCTTTCTTT	CASSQSFLWDRDCTEAFF
NA	TRBV5-6	TRBD1	TRBJ2-5	TGTGCCAGCAGCTTGACAGGGGATGAGACCCAGTACTTC	CASSLTGDETQYF
NA	TRBV7-9	NA	TRBJ1-3	TGTGCCAGCAGCGTAACAGGGTCGCGTAACACCATATATTTT	CASSVTGSRNTIYF
NA	TRBV7-6	TRBD2	TRBJ2-1	TGTGCCAGCAGCCGTAGCGGGAGCTCCTACAATGAGCAGTTCTTC	CASSRSGSSYNEQFF
NA	TRBV30	NA	TRBJ1-3	TGTGCCTGGAGTGTCGGGCAGCCGGGGACTGGAAACACCATATATTTT	CAWSVGQPGTGNTIYF
few	TRBV5-1	TRBD2	TRBJ2-7	TGCGCCAGCAGCAGGACTAGCCAACCCTACTACGAGCAGTACTTC	CASSRTSQPYYEQYF
NA	TRBV6-6	TRBD2	TRBJ2-3	TGTGCCAGCATCCTAGCGGGGGTCACAGATACGCAGTATTTT	CASILAGVTDTQYF
NA	TRBV30	NA	TRBJ1-4	TGTGCCTGGAGTGTTGGGGGAGCTAATGAAAAACTGTTTTTT	CAWSVGGANEKLFF
few	TRBV6-5	TRBD1	TRBJ2-2	TGTGCCAGCAGAAAAAAGAAACAGGGGACCGGGGAGCTGTTTTTT	CASRKKKQGTGELFF
NA	TRBV6-5	NA	TRBJ1-3	TGTGCCAGCAGTTACTCGTCTGGGAACACCATATATTTT	CASSYSSGNTIYF
NA	TRBV6-5	NA	TRBJ2-3	TGTGCCAGCAGTAGTAGGGGGACAAGGGGAGATACGCAGTATTTT	CASSSRGTRGDTQYF
once	TRBV5-5	NA	TRBJ2-7	TGTGCCAGCAGCCACGGACGGTCCTACGAGCAGTACTTC	CASSHGRSYEQYF
NA	TRBV5-1	TRBD1	TRBJ2-5	TGCGCCAGCAGCTTGGTTGCACCAGAGACAGGGGTTTGGTGGGAGACCCAGTACTTC	CASSLVAPETGVWWETQYF
NA	TRBV7-6	NA	TRBJ1-5	TGTGCCAGCGCGAGAGCTAGCAATCAGCCCCAGCATTTT	CASARASNQPQHF
NA	TRBV5-4	TRBD1	TRBJ2-7	TGTGCCAGCAGCTCCCGGGACAGGGAGGGGGACGAGCAGTACTTC	CASSSRDREGDEQYF
once	TRBV5-4	NA	TRBJ1-2	TGTGCCAGCAGCTTGGCTGCAGGGGCCGGGGGCTACACCTTC	CASSLAAGAGGYTF
NA	TRBV6-5	NA	TRBJ2-3	TGTGCCAGCAGCCAAAACACAGATACGCAGTATTTT	CASSQNTDTQYF
NA	TRBV18	TRBD2	TRBJ2-1	TGTGCCAGCTCATCGAAGCGGGGGGACAATGAGCAGTTCTTC	CASSSKRGDNEQFF
once	TRBV7-9	NA	TRBJ2-5	TGTGCCAGCAGCTTATCCATCCAAGAGACCCAGTACTTC	CASSLSIQETQYF
once	TRBV15	NA	TRBJ2-5	TGTGCCACCAGCAAAGTCGGGCGGGGTGAGACCCAGTACTTC	CATSKVGRGETQYF
NA	TRBV10-3	NA	TRBJ1-1	TGTGCCATCAGTGAGTCCGGGGGGAATGAAGCTTTCTTT	CAISESGGNEAFF
NA	TRBV6-5	NA	TRBJ1-2	TGTGCCAGCAGTTACGTCGGGGGGCTGAACTATGGCTACACCTTC	CASSYVGGLNYGYTF
once	TRBV5-1	NA	TRBJ2-7	TGCGCCAGCAGCTCCGGGCTGGCCTACGAGCAGTACTTC	CASSSGLAYEQYF
once	TRBV20-1	NA	TRBJ2-5	TGCAGTGCTAGTACCCAAGAGACCCAGTACTTC	CSASTQETQYF
NA	TRBV18	NA	TRBJ2-2	TGTGCCAACGACGGGACCCACGGTACCGGGGAGCTGTTTTTT	CANDGTHGTGELFF
few	TRBV28	NA	TRBJ1-1	TGTGCCAGCAGTTTCTTGATGGGGATGAACACTGAAGCTTTCTTT	CASSFLMGMNTEAFF
NA	TRBV4-2	NA	TRBJ2-7	TGTGCCAGCAGCCAAGATGAGGGGATTCCCTCCTACGAGCAGTACTTC	CASSQDEGIPSYEQYF
NA	TRBV6-5	TRBD1	TRBJ2-7	TGTGCCAGCAGTTACCTGCAGGGGGCTCACGAGCAGTACTTC	CASSYLQGAHEQYF
NA	TRBV18	NA	TRBJ2-5	TGTGCCAGCTCACCGGGGAGGCTCCAACAAGAGACCCAGTACTTC	CASSPGRLQQETQYF
NA	TRBV15	NA	TRBJ2-5	TGTGCCACCAGCAGAGATCGGGGGCAAGAGACCCAGTACTTC	CATSRDRGQETQYF
NA	TRBV7-2	TRBD1	TRBJ1-5	TGTGCCAGCAGCCCTAACCGGGACAGGGTAGGTCAGCCCCAGCATTTT	CASSPNRDRVGQPQHF
few	TRBV7-2	TRBD1	TRBJ1-1	TGTGCCAGCAGCCTATACAGGACAGGGTCTCACGCTTTCTTT	CASSLYRTGSHAFF
once	TRBV27	NA	TRBJ1-2	TGTGCCAGCACCCCAAGGGCAGGGCTACGTGGCTACACCTTC	CASTPRAGLRGYTF
NA	TRBV18	NA	TRBJ1-1	TGTGCCAGCTCACCATCCGAGGCTGAGGGCACTGAAGCTTTCTTT	CASSPSEAEGTEAFF
medium-sized	TRBV7-8	NA	TRBJ1-1	TGTGCCAGCAGCTTAGGACTTCCCACGAACACTGAAGCTTTCTTT	CASSLGLPTNTEAFF
NA	TRBV29-1	TRBD1	TRBJ1-5	TGCAGCGTTGAAGAACAGGACAGGGCCATTAGCAATCAGCCCCAGCATTTT	CSVEEQDRAISNQPQHF
NA	TRBV5-1	TRBD2	TRBJ2-3	TGCGCCAGCAGCTTGGATGGTTCAGCGGGGGTAAGCACAGATACGCAGTATTTT	CASSLDGSAGVSTDTQYF
NA	TRBV29-1	TRBD1	TRBJ2-3	TGCAGCGTTGTAGTTACAGGGGGCAGGTCAGATACGCAGTATTTT	CSVVVTGGRSDTQYF
NA	TRBV25-1	TRBD1	TRBJ1-2	TGTGCCAGCAGTGACAGGGGGGATGGCTACACCTTC	CASSDRGDGYTF
NA	TRBV7-9	NA	TRBJ1-5	TGTGCCAGCAGCCCCGGAACCAATCAGCCCCAGCATTTT	CASSPGTNQPQHF
NA	TRBV20-1	NA	TRBJ2-1	TGCAGTGCTAGTCCGGTCAATGAGCAGTTCTTC	CSASPVNEQFF
NA	TRBV5-4	NA	TRBJ2-7	TGTGCCAGCAGCTTAAGTACTTACGCCTACGAGCAGTACTTC	CASSLSTYAYEQYF
NA	TRBV5-4	TRBD1	TRBJ2-7	TGTGCCAGCAGCTTGGGGGCGGACAGGGGAGCCTACGAGCAGTACTTC	CASSLGADRGAYEQYF
NA	TRBV5-1	NA	TRBJ2-7	TGCGCCAGCAGCTTGCCAGATTCCTACGAGCAGTACTTC	CASSLPDSYEQYF
NA	TRBV6-6	NA	TRBJ2-5	TGTGCCAGCAGTTCTGGGGGAAGGGTCGAGACCCAGTACTTC	CASSSGGRVETQYF
NA	TRBV6-1	NA	TRBJ2-5	TGTGCCAGCAGTGAGCAGCCCCCGGAGACCCAGTACTTC	CASSEQPPETQYF
NA	TRBV7-9	TRBD1	TRBJ1-4	TGTGCCAGCAGCTTTGGTTCGGGACAGACCGAAAAACTGTTTTTT	CASSFGSGQTEKLFF